The 16 T cell receptor beta chains reported below all come from one sample, sequenced in a study of PD-1 blockade in classical Hodgkin lymphoma. Clones were sequenced by immunoSEQ multiplex PCR, and TCRdb holds only the in-frame ones, with some missing. The table lists about 110,000 clones, around 89% of them singletons. Each and every patient relapsed after autologous stem cell transplantation, and patients got differing brentuximab vedotin exposure. The sequencing here drew on peripheral blood mononuclear cells (PBMCs), taken before the second cycle of nivolumab. Source of these receptors: a human donor with classical Hodgkin lymphoma.

This clone was detected once. The chain couples TRBV6-1 to TRBJ1-1; D remains unclear. The CDR3 loop spans 14 amino acids. Deletions cut 2 bases from V and 4 bases from J, with 11 bases between. Per the germline V gene, CDR1 is MNHNS and CDR2 is SASEGT. The DNA of the CDR3 is TGTGCCAGCAGTGAATCCTACTTAGTCACTGAAGCTTTCTTT. Its protein is CASSESYLVTEAFF.

This clone was detected a few times. V usage is TRBV2 and J usage is TRBJ1-2, with D possibly TRBD1 on 6 matching bases. From germline, CDR1 is SNHLY and CDR2 FYNNEI. This CDR3 comprises 14 residues. V gave up 7 bases and J gave up 0 bases, with 12 bases separating them. CDR3 in DNA: TGTGCCAGCACCCACAGGGCGCCTAACTATGGCTACACCTTC. It codes for CASTHRAPNYGYTF.

CDR3 DNA: TGTGCCAGCAGCTTAGCGATGGACAGTTACGAGCAGTACTTC. It translates to CASSLAMDSYEQYF. The chain joins TRBV7-2 to TRBJ2-7, with D possibly matching TRBD1 (6 bases). Per germline, CDR1 SGHTA and CDR2 FQGNSA. This CDR3 is 14 amino acids long. Trimming shortened V by 0 bases and J by 4 bases, and 10 bases separated the two germline ends.

J is TRBJ2-6 and V is TRBV7-8, with a weak D call TRBD2 (7 bases). Deletions cut 4 bases from V and 0 bases from J, with 22 bases between. Germline CDR1 and CDR2: SGHVS and FQNEAQ. CDR3 length equals 20 residues. The CDR3 region is CASSSTGRGVVHSGANVLTF. For the CDR3, the DNA is TGTGCCAGCAGCTCGACGGGGAGGGGGGTAGTGCACTCTGGGGCCAACGTCCTGACTTTC.

Only one count was recorded for this clone. This rearrangement joins TRBV4-3 to TRBJ2-1, with D uncertain. The CDR3 extends over 13 amino acids. V gave up 3 bases and J gave up 9 bases, with 12 bases separating them. From germline, CDR1 is LGHNA and CDR2 YSLEER. CDR3 sequence: CASSHTTAAEQFF. For the CDR3, the DNA is TGCGCCAGCAGCCATACAACTGCCGCTGAGCAGTTCTTC.

V gene TRBV5-1 combines with J gene TRBJ1-4, with TRBD1 identical over 8 bases. The junction had 8 bases not matched to a gene; V was cut back by 4 bases and J by 6 bases. CDR3 length: 15 amino acids. Germline CDR1 reads SGHRS; CDR2 reads YFSETQ. The CDR3 nucleotides are TGCGCCAGCAGCACACACAGGGGGGGAGATGAAAAACTGTTTTTT. As protein: CASSTHRGGDEKLFF.

V and J are TRBV5-1 and TRBJ2-7, with TRBD1 matching over 8 bases. This CDR3 is built from 14 residues. Germline V gene data show CDR1 as SGHRS and CDR2 as YFSETQ. V lost 3 bases, J lost 3 bases, and 5 bases stayed unmatched. CDR3 DNA sequence: TGCGCCAGCAGCTGGGGGACAGGAAACTACGAGCAGTACTTC. This encodes CASSWGTGNYEQYF.

This chain connects TRBV30 to TRBJ1-1; D unclear. In germline, CDR1 is GTSNPN, CDR2 SVGIG (reference sequence). V was cut by 1 base and J by 1 base, with 10 bases left in between. CDR3 length equals 14 residues. In DNA, the CDR3 is TGTGCCTGGAGTGGACGGATCCGGAACACTGAAGCTTTCTTT. Residues: CAWSGRIRNTEAFF.

The V call is TRBV19, the J call TRBJ1-1, with D hard to call. Between the trimmed V and J ends, which lost 5 bases and 1 base, there was a span of 11 bases. The CDR3 spans 14 residues. From germline, CDR1 is LNHDA and CDR2 SQIVND (reference sequence). Written as DNA, the CDR3 is TGTGCCAGTAGTCCCCGCCCGGGGAACACTGAAGCTTTCTTT. This sequence encodes CASSPRPGNTEAFF.

Here the CDR3 reads CASSLEVLSGELFF. The CDR3 region has the DNA TGTGCCAGCAGCTTAGAGGTTCTAAGCGGGGAGCTGTTTTTT. The chain recombines TRBV7-2 with TRBJ2-2; no firm D call. This CDR3 is built from 14 residues. The germline gives CDR1 SGHTA, CDR2 FQGNSA. Between the trimmed V and J ends, which lost 1 base and 7 bases, there was a span of 10 bases.

CDR3 bases: TGTGCCAGCGGGACGGTCTATGGCTACACCTTC. Amino acids: CASGTVYGYTF. The gene calls are TRBV19 and TRBJ1-2; possibly TRBD1 for D (5 bases). Per germline, CDR1 LNHDA and CDR2 SQIVND (reference sequence). This CDR3 has 11 amino acids. Trimming took off 9 bases at V and 4 bases at J, with 9 bases between the two ends.

V and J are TRBV5-4 and TRBJ2-3; TRBD2 matches 8 bases. CDR3 length: 16 residues. Trimming removed 0 bases from V and 5 bases from J; junction bases left unmatched: 8. Germline V gene data show CDR1 as SGHNT and CDR2 as YYREEE (reference sequence). Here the CDR3 DNA reads TGTGCCAGCAGCTTGGATTATCCGGGAGGGGGAGATACGCAGTATTTT. Its translation is CASSLDYPGGGDTQYF.

As concerns this clone: The same CDR3 arises from other DNA sequences in this sample as well. CDR3 in amino acids: CASSYSGSSYNEQFF. The CDR3 DNA is TGTGCCAGCAGTTATAGCGGGAGCTCCTACAATGAGCAGTTCTTC. The V gene is TRBV6-5, the J gene TRBJ2-1; 9 nucleotides align to TRBD2. This CDR3 is built from 15 residues. Germline CDR1 is MNHEY and CDR2 is SVGAGI. Unmatched junction bases numbered 0, after V lost 3 bases and J lost 0 bases.

This chain joins TRBV7-9 and TRBJ2-6; D is perhaps TRBD1 or TRBD2 (5 bases each). The CDR3 has 15 amino acids. CDR1 and CDR2 from the germline V gene are SEHNR and FQNEAQ (reference sequence). Trimming stripped 5 bases from V and 0 bases from J, with 8 bases between. The CDR3, as DNA: TGTGCCAGCAGCCGGGACGGCTCTGGGGCCAACGTCCTGACTTTC. Translated: CASSRDGSGANVLTF.

The chain is built from TRBV5-1 and TRBJ2-1; 10 nucleotides align to TRBD2. The CDR3 consists of 18 residues. Looked up from germline, CDR1 is SGHRS and CDR2 is YFSETQ. V was pared by 0 bases and J by 8 bases, with 14 bases of the junction left unmatched. As DNA, the CDR3 is TGCGCCAGCAGCTTGGCTGAACAGGAAGCGGGAGGGTTCGATGAGCAGTTCTTC. Protein sequence: CASSLAEQEAGGFDEQFF.

The rearrangement links TRBV5-6 to TRBJ2-7; 10 positions match TRBD1. The CDR3 is 13 residues long. V shed 4 bases and J 5 bases; nucleotides not matched to a gene: 3. Germline V gives CDR1 SGHDT, CDR2 YYEEEE. CDR3 in DNA: TGTGCCAGCAGCCGGGACAGGGGCAACGAGCAGTACTTC. This codes for CASSRDRGNEQYF.